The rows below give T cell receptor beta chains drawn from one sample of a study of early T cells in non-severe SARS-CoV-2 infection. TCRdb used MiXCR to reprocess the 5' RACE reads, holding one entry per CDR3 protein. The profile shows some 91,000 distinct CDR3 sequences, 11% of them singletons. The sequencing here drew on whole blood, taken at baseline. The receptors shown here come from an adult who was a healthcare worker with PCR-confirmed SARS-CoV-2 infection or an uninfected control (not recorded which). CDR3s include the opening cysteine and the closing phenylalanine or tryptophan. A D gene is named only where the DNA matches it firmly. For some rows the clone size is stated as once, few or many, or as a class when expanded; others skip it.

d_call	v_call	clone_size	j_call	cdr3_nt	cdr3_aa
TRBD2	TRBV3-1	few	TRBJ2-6	TGTGCCAGCACCCAGAAGGAGGGACTAGCGACTGGGGCCAACGTCCTGACTTTC	CASTQKEGLATGANVLTF
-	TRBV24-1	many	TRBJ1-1	TGTGCCACCAGCAAAGGTGCCCTGGGCGAAGCTTTCTTT	CATSKGALGEAFF
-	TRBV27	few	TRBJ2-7	TGTGCCAGCGCTCCTGTGGCCGCGGGGGAGCAGTACTTC	CASAPVAAGEQYF
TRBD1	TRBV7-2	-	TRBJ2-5	TGTGCCAGCAGCTCACAGGGGTCTCGAGAGACCCAGTACTTC	CASSSQGSRETQYF
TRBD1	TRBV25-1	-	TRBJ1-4	TGTGCCAGCTCCTCGGGACAGGTCCCCCGAGGAGAAAAACTGTTTTTT	CASSSGQVPRGEKLFF
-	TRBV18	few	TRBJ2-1	TGTGCCAGCTCACCAACCCTAGAAAGGAGCGATGAGCAGTTCTTC	CASSPTLERSDEQFF
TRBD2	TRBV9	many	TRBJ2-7	TGTGCCAGCAGCGTAGTGCCTAGCGGCTCTTACGAGCAGTACTTC	CASSVVPSGSYEQYF
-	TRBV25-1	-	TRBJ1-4	TGTGCCAGCAGTGAGGGGGGAACACTGTTTTTT	CASSEGGTLFF
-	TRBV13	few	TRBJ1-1	TGTGCCAGCAGCTTGGATCACATGAACACTGAAGCTTTCTTT	CASSLDHMNTEAFF
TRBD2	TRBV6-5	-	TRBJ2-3	TGTGCCAGCCAGCGGGGGCCACGCACAGATACGCAGTATTTT	CASQRGPRTDTQYF
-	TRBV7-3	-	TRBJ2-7	TGTGCCAGCAGCTTACAGGGCGGCGACGAGCAGTACTTC	CASSLQGGDEQYF
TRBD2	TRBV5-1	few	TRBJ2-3	TGCGCCAGCAGCTTGGCCCTAGCGGGCGAGACAGATACGCAGTATTTT	CASSLALAGETDTQYF
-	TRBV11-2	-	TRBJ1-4	TGTGCCAGCAGACCCGTGATCAGAAATGAAAAACTGTTTTTT	CASRPVIRNEKLFF